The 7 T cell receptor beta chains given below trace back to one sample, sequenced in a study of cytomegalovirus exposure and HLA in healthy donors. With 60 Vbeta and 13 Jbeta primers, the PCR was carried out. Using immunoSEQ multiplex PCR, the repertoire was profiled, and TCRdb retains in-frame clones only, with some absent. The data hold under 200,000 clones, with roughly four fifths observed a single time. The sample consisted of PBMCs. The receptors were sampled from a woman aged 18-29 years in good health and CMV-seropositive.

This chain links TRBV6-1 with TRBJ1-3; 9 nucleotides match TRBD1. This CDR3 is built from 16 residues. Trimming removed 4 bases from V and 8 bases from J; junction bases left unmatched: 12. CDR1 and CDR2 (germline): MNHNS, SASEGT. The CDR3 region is CASSARLQGAGDTIYF. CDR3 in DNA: TGTGCCAGCAGTGCCCGATTACAGGGGGCGGGTGACACCATATATTTT.

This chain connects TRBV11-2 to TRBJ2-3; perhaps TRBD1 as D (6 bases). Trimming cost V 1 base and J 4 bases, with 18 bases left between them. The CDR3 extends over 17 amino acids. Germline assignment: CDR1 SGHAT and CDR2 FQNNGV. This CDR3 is CASSLGGWAGDSDTQYF. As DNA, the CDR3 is TGTGCCAGCAGCTTAGGCGGTTGGGCAGGGGATTCAGATACGCAGTATTTT.

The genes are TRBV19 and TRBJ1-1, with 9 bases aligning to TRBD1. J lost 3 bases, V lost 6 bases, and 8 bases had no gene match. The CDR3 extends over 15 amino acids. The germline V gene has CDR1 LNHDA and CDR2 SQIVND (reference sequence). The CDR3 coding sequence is TGTGCCAGTAGGGCGACAGGGGGGGACTACACTGAAGCTTTCTTT. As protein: CASRATGGDYTEAFF.

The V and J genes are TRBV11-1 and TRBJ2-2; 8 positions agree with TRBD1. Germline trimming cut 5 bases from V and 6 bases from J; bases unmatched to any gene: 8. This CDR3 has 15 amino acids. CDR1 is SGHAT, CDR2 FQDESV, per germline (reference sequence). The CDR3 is CASSPRTGLPGELFF. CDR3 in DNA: TGTGCCAGCAGCCCGCGGACAGGGCTTCCCGGGGAGCTGTTTTTT.

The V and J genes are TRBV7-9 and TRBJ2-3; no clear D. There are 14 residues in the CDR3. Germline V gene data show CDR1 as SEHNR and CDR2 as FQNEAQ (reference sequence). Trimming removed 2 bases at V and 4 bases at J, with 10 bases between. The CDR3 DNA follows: TGTGCCAGCAGCTTACCGCGGCTTGCAGATACGCAGTATTTT. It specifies CASSLPRLADTQYF.

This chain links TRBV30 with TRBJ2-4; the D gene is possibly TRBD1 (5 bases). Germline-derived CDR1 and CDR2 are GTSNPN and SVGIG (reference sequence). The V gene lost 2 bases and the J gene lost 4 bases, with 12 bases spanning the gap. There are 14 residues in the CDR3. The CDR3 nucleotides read TGTGCCTGGAGTAGGGGTCGGAGAAAAAACATTCAGTACTTC. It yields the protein CAWSRGRRKNIQYF.

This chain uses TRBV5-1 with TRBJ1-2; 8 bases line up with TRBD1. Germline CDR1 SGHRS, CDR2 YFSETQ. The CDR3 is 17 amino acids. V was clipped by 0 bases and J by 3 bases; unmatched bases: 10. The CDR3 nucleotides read TGCGCCAGCAGCTTGGTATCGGGACAGGAGATCTACTATGGCTACACCTTC. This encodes CASSLVSGQEIYYGYTF.